This TCR beta chain appears in the sequencing data of a study of regulatory T cells in long-lasting Graves disease. General study findings and limits: TRBV28, TRBJ1-2 and TRBJ2-5 were segments that persistent disease favored. In persistent patients, shared public clonotypes (roughly 2,800) outnumbered those in new patients (around 1,000).

Trimming cost V 4 bases and J 5 bases, with 18 bases left between them. The CDR3 runs 15 residues. CDR1 is SGDLS, CDR2 YYNGEE, per germline. About this clonotype itself: The antigen is unknown.

Construction of TCR beta libraries relied on iRepertoire HTBI primers and on Arm-PCR targeting CDR3 regions. Each CDR3 protein is one row after TCRdb ran MiXCR on the multiplex PCR reads. The table lists hundreds of thousands of distinct CDR3 sequences, roughly a sixth of them singletons, with 22% in the top ten. Stated time point: newly diagnosed GD, antithyroid drugs for less than 3 months. PBMC RNA was the source of the TCR library. The TCR was taken from a female donor with Graves disease. V and J are TRBV9 and TRBJ2-5; no definite D call. Sequenced material: peripheral blood mononuclear cells (PBMCs), taken at new diagnosis, from a patient treated with antithyroid drugs. The CDR3 DNA is TGTGCCAGCAGCTTTAGGGCCGAAGTGGTGGAGACCCAGTACTTC. Translating gives CASSFRAEVVETQYF. Full variable domain (outside the CDR3, taken from reference TRBV9 and TRBJ2-5): DSGVTQTPKHLITATGQRVTLRCSPRSGDLSVYWYQQSLDQGLQFLIQYYNGEERAKGNILERFSAQQFPDLHSELNLSSLELGDSALYFCASSFRAEVVETQYFGPGTRLLVL.